This T cell receptor (beta chain) was sequenced for a study of blood T cell repertoires in COVID-19. Assay used: immunoSEQ multiplex PCR; TCRdb lists only in-frame clones, some missing. The sample consists of about 46,000 clones, approximately 85% of them appearing once. V shed 3 bases and J shed 2 bases, with 14 bases lying between them. Germline CDR1 reads MNHEY; CDR2 reads SMNVEV (reference sequence). CDR3 length: 16 amino acids. The V gene is TRBV27, the J gene TRBJ2-1; a possible D gene is TRBD1 (6 bases). Source material: peripheral blood. This clonotype was obtained from an elderly woman with COVID-19, enrolled during active disease. CDR3 in amino acids: CASSFGPRGTYNEQFF. The CDR3 nucleotides are TGTGCCAGCAGTTTTGGTCCCAGGGGAACCTACAATGAGCAGTTCTTC.